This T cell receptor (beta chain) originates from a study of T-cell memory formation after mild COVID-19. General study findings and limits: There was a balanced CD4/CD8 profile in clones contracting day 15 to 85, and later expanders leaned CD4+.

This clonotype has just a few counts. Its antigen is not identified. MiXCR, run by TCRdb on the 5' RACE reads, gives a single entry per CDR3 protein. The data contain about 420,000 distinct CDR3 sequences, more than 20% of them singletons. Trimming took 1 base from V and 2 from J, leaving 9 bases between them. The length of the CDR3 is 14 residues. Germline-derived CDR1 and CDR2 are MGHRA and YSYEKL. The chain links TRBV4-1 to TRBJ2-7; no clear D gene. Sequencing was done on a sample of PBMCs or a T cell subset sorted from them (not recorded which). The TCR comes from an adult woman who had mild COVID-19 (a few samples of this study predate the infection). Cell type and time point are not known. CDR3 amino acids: CASSQVAIPYEQYF. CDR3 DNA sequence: TGCGCCAGCAGCCAAGTAGCTATACCCTACGAGCAGTACTTC.